What follows describes a single T cell receptor beta chain. This CDR3 is built from 12 residues. CDR1 KGHDR and CDR2 SFDVKD come from the germline V gene. Trimming cost V 2 bases and J 5 bases, with 5 bases left between them. Libraries were prepared by immunoSEQ multiplex PCR; TCRdb keeps only in-frame clonotypes and omits some of them. The table has 190,000 or so clones, more than 75% seen once. This specimen belongs to a study of blood T cell repertoires in COVID-19. The TCR was taken from a woman aged 18-30 years who had recovered from COVID-19. This chain links TRBV24-1 with TRBJ2-5; TRBD2 might be the D (5 bases). Sequenced: peripheral blood. CDR3 sequence reads: CATSDWEETQYF. As DNA, the CDR3 is TGTGCCACCAGTGATTGGGAGGAGACCCAGTACTTC.